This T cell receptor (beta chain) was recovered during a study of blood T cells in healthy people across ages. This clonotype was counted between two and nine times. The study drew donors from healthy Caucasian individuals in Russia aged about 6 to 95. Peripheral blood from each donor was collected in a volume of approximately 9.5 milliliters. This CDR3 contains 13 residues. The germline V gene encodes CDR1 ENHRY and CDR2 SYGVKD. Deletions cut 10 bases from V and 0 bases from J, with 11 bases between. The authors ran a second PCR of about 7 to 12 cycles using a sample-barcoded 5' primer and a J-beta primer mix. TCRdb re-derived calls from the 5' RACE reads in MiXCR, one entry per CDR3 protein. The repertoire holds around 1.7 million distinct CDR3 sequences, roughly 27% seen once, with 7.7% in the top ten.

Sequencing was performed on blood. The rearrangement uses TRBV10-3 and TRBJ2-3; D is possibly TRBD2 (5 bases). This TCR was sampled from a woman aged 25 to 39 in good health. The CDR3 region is CATAGSSTDTQYF. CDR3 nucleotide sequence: TGTGCCACCGCGGGCTCAAGCACAGATACGCAGTATTTT.